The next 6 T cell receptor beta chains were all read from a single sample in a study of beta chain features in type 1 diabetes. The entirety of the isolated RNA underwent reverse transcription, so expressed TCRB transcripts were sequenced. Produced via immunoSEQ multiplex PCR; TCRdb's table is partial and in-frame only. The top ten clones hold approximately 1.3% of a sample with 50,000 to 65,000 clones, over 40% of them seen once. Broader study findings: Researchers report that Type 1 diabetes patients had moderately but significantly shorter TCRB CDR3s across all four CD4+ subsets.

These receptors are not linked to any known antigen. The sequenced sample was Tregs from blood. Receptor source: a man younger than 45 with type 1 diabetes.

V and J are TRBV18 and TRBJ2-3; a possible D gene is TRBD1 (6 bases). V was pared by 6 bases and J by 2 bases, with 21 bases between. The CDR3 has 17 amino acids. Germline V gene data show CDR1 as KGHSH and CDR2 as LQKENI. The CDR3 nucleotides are TGTGCCAGCTCGCCTCGACAGGTTCTGTTTTCCACAGATACGCAGTATTTT. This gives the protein CASSPRQVLFSTDTQYF.

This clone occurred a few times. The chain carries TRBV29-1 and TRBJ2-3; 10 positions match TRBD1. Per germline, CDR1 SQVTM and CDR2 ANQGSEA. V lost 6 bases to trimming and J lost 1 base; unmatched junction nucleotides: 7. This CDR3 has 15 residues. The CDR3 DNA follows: TGCAGCGTAGCAGGACAGGGGGGTGGCACAGATACGCAGTATTTT. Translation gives CSVAGQGGGTDTQYF.

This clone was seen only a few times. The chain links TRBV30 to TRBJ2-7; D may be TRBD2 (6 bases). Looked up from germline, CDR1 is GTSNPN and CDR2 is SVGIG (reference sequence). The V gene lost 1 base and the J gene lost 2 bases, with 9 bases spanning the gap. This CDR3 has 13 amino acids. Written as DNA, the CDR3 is TGTGCCTGGAGTGAAGCGGGTCCCTACGAGCAGTACTTC. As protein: CAWSEAGPYEQYF.

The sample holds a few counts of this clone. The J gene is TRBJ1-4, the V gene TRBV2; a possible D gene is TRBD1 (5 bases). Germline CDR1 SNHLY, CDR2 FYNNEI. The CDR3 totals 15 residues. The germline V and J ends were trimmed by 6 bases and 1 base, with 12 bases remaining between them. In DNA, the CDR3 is TGTGCCAGCAGGTCGGAGGGGATAACTAATGAAAAACTGTTTTTT. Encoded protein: CASRSEGITNEKLFF. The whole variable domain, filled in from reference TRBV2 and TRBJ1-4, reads EPEVTQTPSHQVTQMGQEVILRCVPISNHLYFYWYRQILGQKVEFLVSFYNNEISEKSEIFDDQFSVERPDGSNFTLKIRSTKLEDSAMYFCASRSEGITNEKLFFGSGTQLSVL.

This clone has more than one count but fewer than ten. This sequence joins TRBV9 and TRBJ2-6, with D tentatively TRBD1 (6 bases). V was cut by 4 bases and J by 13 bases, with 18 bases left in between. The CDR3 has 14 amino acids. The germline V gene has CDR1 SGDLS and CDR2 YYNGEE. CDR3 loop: CASSIGTLPSVLTF. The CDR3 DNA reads TGTGCCAGCAGCATCGGGACACTGCCTTCAGTCCTGACTTTC. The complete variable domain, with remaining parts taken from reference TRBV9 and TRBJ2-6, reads DSGVTQTPKHLITATGQRVTLRCSPRSGDLSVYWYQQSLDQGLQFLIQYYNGEERAKGNILERFSAQQFPDLHSELNLSSLELGDSALYFCASSIGTLPSVLTFGAGSRLTVL.

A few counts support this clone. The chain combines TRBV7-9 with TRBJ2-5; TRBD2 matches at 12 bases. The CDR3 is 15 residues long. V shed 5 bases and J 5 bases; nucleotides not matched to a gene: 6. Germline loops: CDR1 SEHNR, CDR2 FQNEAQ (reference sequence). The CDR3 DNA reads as TGTGCCAGCAGCCGCGGGACTAGCGGGTTGGAGACCCAGTACTTC. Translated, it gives CASSRGTSGLETQYF.